The T cell receptor beta chain under discussion was sequenced for a study of blood T cell repertoires in COVID-19. Across the whole study: The study counted Cohort 3 donors as recovered given two negative PCRs, clearance, or symptom resolution.

This clone was detected only once. Sequencing used immunoSEQ multiplex PCR; TCRdb keeps in-frame clones, though not all of them. The table lists hundreds of thousands of clones, 88% of them singletons, with under 2.5% in the top ten. V was shortened by 3 bases and J by 0 bases, with 7 bases between the two germline ends. CDR1 SGHRS and CDR2 YFSETQ come from the germline V gene. This CDR3 has 15 residues. This clonotype was sampled from a woman aged 55-75 years in a cohort exposed to, infected with or recovered from COVID-19 (not recorded which). J is TRBJ1-6 and V is TRBV5-1, with D possibly matching TRBD1 (5 bases). Sequenced sample: PBMCs or T cells enriched from blood (not recorded which). CDR3 DNA sequence: TGCGCCAGCAGCTCGGGGGGCTCCTATAATTCACCCCTCCACTTT. This translates into CASSSGGSYNSPLHF.